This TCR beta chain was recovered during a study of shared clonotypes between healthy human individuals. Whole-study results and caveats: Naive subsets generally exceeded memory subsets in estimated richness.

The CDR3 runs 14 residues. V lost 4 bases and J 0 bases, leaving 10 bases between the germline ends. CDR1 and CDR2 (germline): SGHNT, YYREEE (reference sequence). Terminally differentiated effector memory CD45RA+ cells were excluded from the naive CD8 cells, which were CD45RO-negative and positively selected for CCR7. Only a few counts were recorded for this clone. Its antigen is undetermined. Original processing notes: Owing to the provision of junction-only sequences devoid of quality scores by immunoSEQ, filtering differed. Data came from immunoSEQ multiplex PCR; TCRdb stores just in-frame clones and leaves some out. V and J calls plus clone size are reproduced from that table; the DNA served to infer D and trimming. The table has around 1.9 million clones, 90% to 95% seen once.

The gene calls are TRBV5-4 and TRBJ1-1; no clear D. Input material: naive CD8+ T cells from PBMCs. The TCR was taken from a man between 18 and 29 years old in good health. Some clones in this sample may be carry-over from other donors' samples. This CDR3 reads CASSMKLMNTEAFF. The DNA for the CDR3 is TGTGCCAGCAGCATGAAACTGATGAACACTGAAGCTTTCTTT.